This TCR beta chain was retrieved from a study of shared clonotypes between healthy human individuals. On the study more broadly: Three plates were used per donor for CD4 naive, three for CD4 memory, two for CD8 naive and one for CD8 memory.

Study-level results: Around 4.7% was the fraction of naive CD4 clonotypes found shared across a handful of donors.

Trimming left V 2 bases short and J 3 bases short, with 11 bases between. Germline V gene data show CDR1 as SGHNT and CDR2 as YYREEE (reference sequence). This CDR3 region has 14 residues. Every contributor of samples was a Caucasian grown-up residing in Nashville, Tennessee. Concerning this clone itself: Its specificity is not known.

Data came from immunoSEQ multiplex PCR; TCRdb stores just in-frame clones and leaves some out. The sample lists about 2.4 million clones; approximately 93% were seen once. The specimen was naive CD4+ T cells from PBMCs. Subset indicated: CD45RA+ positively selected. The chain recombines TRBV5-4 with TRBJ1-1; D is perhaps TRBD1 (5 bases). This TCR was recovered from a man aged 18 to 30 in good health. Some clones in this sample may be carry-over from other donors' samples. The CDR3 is CASSLPGGDTEAFF. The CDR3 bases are TGTGCCAGCAGCTTACCCGGGGGAGACACTGAAGCTTTCTTT.